These 5 T cell receptor beta chains originate from one sample sequenced in a study of blood T cell repertoires in COVID-19. The assay was immunoSEQ multiplex PCR, and TCRdb's table has in-frame clones only and misses some. The table lists about 260,000 clones, over 80% of them singletons. The sequenced material came from peripheral blood. The receptors derive from a woman between 35 and 50 years old who had recovered from COVID-19.

The V gene is TRBV6-5, the J gene TRBJ1-5; D gene uncertain. The CDR3 has 15 amino acids. Trimming left V 3 bases short and J 1 base short, with 10 bases between. Germline CDR1 MNHEY, CDR2 SVGAGI. The CDR3 DNA reads as TGTGCCAGCAGTTATGCAGGCGGGAGCAATCAGCCCCAGCATTTT. It encodes CASSYAGGSNQPQHF.

This clone was recorded only once. The gene calls are TRBV2 and TRBJ2-1; a weak D match, TRBD1 (6 bases). Germline assignment: CDR1 SNHLY and CDR2 FYNNEI. There are 12 residues in the CDR3. V was trimmed by 3 bases and J by 12 bases, leaving 12 bases between them. The CDR3 protein is CASSEVGRGQFF. The DNA for the CDR3 is TGTGCCAGCAGTGAGGTTGGCAGGGGGCAGTTCTTC.

This clone showed up just once. The J gene is TRBJ2-7, the V gene TRBV10-3, with 14 positions matching TRBD2. V trimming: 10 bases; J trimming: 0 bases; junction bases outside the gene matches: 17. Looked up from germline, CDR1 is ENHRY and CDR2 is SYGVKD. The CDR3 is 19 residues long. Here the CDR3 DNA reads TGTGCCACTTTTTTGCCGGGACTAGCGGGGGAGACCAGCTCCTACGAGCAGTACTTC. It codes for CATFLPGLAGETSSYEQYF.

The count of this clone is one. The V call is TRBV28, the J call TRBJ2-7; 7 nucleotides line up with TRBD1. Trimming cost V 7 bases and J 0 bases; bases outside gene matches: 6. Germline CDR1 reads MDHEN; CDR2 reads SYDVKM. This CDR3 is built from 14 residues. The CDR3 loop reads CASIDRDSSYEQYF. CDR3 in DNA: TGTGCCAGCATCGACCGGGACAGCTCCTACGAGCAGTACTTC.

This clone was observed a single time. V is TRBV7-2 and J is TRBJ2-1; D call uncertain. The germline V gene has CDR1 SGHTA and CDR2 FQGNSA. Trimming pared 1 base from V and 3 bases from J, leaving 10 bases between. The CDR3 runs 15 residues. CDR3 amino acids: CASSLGFAGYNEQFF. The CDR3 bases are TGTGCCAGCAGCTTAGGGTTCGCCGGCTACAATGAGCAGTTCTTC.